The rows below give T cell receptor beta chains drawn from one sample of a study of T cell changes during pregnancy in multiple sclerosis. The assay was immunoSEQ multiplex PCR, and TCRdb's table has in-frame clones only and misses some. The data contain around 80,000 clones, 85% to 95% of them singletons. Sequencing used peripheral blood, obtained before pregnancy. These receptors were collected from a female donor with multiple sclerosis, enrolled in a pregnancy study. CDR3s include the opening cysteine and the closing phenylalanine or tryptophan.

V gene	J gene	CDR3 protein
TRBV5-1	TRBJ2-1	CASSPASGSYNEQFF
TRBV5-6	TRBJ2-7	CASSFAQRSYEQYF
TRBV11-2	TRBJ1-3	CASSPVPGNTIYF
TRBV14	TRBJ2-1	CASSHPGTSGSYNEQFF
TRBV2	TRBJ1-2	CASSVPGRTEFSNYGYTF
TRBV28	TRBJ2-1	CASSLSRSSYNEQFF
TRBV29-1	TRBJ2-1	CSVEGRVISYNEQFF
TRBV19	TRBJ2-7	CASSNDRDRPYEQYF
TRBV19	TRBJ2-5	CASSARGLQETQYF
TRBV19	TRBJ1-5	CASSSGQGGQPQHF
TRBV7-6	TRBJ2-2	CASSLEDYRGTGELFF
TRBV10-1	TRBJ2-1	CASSGRSGRFRWWKQFF
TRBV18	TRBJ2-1	CASSPGAGSSNEQFF
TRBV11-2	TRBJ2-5	CASSSGFRETQYF
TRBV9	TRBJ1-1	CASSVSTEMNTEAFF
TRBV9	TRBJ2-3	CASSKTSGRGDTQYF
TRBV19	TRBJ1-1	CASRPGTVNTEAFF
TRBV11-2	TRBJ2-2	CASSLAVTNTGELFF
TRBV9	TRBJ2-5	CASSVGSGGQETQYF
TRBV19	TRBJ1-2	CASNGNYGYTF
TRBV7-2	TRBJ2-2	CASSLGPSGRTPGELFF
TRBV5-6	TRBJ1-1	CASSYYTGNTEAFF
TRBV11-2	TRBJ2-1	CASSSPGQGGEQFF
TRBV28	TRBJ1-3	CASRLGTGALSSGNTIYF
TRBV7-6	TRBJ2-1	CASSLASPSYNEQFF
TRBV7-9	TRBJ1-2	CASSPGTLNYGYTF
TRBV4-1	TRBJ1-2	CASSHPAPGQGGYGYTF
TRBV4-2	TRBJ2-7	CASSQASGTGDRTYEQYF
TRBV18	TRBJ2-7	CASSRGLAETYEQYF
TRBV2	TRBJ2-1	CASRAGTSGSNEQFF
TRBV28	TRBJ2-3	CASSFSVGTGPTDTQYF
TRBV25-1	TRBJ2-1	CASSGLALSNLYNEQFF
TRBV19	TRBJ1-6	CASSPQGNSPLHF
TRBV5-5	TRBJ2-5	CASSLQGAQRETQYF
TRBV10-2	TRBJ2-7	CASSERLAGDFSSYEQYF
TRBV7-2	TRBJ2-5	CASSLVDRSQETQYF
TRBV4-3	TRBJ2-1	CASSQVSGRPYNEQFF
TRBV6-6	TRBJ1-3	CASSQTGARGNTIYF
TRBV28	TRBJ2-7	CASSQGDRASYEQYF
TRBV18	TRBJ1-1	CASSPLRGAEAFF
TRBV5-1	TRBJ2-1	CASSEGGASSYNEQFF
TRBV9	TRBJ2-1	CASSVAPGLAGVSSYNEQFF
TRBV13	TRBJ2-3	CASSLGWQGYTDTQYF
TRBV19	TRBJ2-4	CASSIRGRASKNIQYF
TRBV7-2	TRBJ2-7	CASSLVGTSGAAYEQYF
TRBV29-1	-	CSASGGRYEQYF
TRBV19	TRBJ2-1	CASSGRGGQGYNEQFF
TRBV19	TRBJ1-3	CASSKVQGAGGNTIYF
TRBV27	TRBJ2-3	CASSFGRAVYF
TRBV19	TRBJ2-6	CARGDRENSSGANVLTF
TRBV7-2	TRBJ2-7	CASSLALGLAAYYEQYF
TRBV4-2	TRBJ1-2	CASSQDRNRDPANYGYTF
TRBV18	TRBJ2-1	CASSSRGEQFF
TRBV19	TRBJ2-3	CASSRLAVTSTDTQYF
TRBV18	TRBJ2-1	CASSDRRNNEQFF